This T cell receptor beta chain stems from a study of CD8+ T cells in alopecia areata. At the level of the study: It was oral tofacitinib, at 5 to 10 mg twice daily, that treated patients received. The study gave tofacitinib for 6 to 18 months, then 6 months off drug.

Sequencing relied on a cDNA template that was reverse transcribed from extracted RNA. Here immunoSEQ multiplex PCR was the method, and the copy in TCRdb shows in-frame clones only, minus some. This sample carries about 250,000 clones, 60% of them seen once, and the ten largest clones take about 0.9%. Points from the study as a whole: In patients, TCRs were shared less clearly than in mice, and HLA may possibly be involved. Alphabeta T cells residing in normal skin are also sequenced in scalp samples.

This clone was recorded only once. Its antigen is still unknown. Other DNA sequences in the sample encode the same CDR3. Treatment here: oral pan-JAK inhibitor, 5-10 mg twice daily. Sequenced material: CD4+ T cells sorted from blood, taken at roughly week 52, from a patient treated with tofacitinib. The clonotype was recovered from a human donor with alopecia areata.

CDR3 coding DNA: TGTGCCAGCAGTTACGGCGGCTCTGGAAACACCATATATTTT. Translation: CASSYGGSGNTIYF. The V and J genes are TRBV6-5 and TRBJ1-3; D gene ambiguous. The CDR3 runs 14 residues. The germline V and J ends were trimmed by 2 bases and 0 bases, with 5 bases remaining between them. CDR1 is MNHEY and CDR2 is SVGAGI in the germline V gene.